This record concerns one T cell receptor (beta chain) sequence. A read error may produce the germline difference seen at one junction end. The use of a sample-barcoded 5' primer and a J-beta primer mix characterized a second PCR of roughly 6 to 11 cycles. Each CDR3 protein is one row after TCRdb ran MiXCR on the 5' RACE reads. The table lists about 640,000 distinct CDR3 sequences, less than 35% of them singletons. This record comes from a study of blood T cells in healthy people across ages. CDR3 length: 14 residues. From germline, CDR1 is KGHSH and CDR2 LQKENI. Staff drew about 10 milliliters of peripheral blood from each donor.

The sample taken for sequencing was blood. The receptor was derived from an elderly woman in good health. This chain joins TRBV18 and TRBJ2-3, with D possibly being TRBD2 (5 bases). The CDR3 region is CASSPLRGTDTRYF. CDR3 nucleotides: TGTGCCAGCTCACCACTACGGGGAACAGATACGCGGTATTTT.